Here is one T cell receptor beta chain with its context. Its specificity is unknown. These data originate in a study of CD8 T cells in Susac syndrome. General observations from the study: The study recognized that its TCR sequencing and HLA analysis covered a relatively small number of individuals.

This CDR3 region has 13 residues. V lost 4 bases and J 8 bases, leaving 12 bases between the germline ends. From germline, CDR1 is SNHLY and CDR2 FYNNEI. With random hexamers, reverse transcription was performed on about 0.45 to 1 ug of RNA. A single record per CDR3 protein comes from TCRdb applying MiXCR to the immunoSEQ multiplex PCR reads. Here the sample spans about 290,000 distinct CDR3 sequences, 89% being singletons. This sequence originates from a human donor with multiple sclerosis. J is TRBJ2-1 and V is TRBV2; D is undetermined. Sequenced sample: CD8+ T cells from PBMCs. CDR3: CASSVRSRDEQFF. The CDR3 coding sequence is TGTGCCAGCAGTGTACGATCTCGGGATGAGCAGTTCTTC.